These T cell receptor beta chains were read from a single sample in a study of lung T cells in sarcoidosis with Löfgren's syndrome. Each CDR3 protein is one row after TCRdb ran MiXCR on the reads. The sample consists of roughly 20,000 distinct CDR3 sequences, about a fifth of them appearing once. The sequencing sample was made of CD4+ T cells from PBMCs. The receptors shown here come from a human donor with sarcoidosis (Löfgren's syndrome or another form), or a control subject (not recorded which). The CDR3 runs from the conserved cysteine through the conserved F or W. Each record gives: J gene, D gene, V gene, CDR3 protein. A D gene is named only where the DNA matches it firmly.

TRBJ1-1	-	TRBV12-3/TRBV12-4	CASRPRVSTEAFF
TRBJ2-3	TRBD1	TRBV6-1	CASCYQDRGEDTQYF
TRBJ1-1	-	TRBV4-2	CASSQDLGAQYEAFF
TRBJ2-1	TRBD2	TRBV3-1	CASSQGLAGSSSYNEQFF
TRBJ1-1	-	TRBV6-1	CASSSLYTEAFF
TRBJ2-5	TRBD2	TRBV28	CASNQGLAGGPRKETQYF
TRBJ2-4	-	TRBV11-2	CASSSRLAKNIQYF
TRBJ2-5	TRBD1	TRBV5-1	CASSLGPRGQTKETQYF
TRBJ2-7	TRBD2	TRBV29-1	CSVGGSGVSHEQYF
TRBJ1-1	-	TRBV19	CASSIGQFRSANTEAFF
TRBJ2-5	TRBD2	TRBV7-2	CASSLRLAGGPAGTQYF
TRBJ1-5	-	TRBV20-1	CSARDRPGRGQPQHF
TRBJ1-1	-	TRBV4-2	CASSQGSLNTEAFF
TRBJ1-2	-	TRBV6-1	CASSEEAGRRYYGYTF
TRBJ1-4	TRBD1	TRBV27	CASRTGVSNEKLFF
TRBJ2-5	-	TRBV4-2	CASSQGQREETQYF
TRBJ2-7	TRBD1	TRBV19	CASRRLGQGAHEQYF
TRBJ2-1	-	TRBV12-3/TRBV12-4	CASSLAGSSRQFF
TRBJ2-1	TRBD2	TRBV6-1	CASSWGGGMRIQFF
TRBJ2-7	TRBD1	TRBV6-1	CASTGQGAPYEQYF
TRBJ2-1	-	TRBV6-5	CASSYFSGSYNEQSF
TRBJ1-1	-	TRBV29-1	CSAVPGLARQTEAFF
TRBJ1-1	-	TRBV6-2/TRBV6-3	CASSYSGFTGAFF
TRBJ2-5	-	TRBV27	CASSFSPTVETQYF
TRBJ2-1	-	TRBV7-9	CASSPDDEVYNEQFF
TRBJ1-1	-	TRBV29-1	CSASTGQNTEAFF
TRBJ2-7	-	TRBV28	CASSPPTGTYEQYF
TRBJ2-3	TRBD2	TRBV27	CASGSRGTSGVTDTQYF
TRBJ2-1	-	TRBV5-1	CASTLGSSSYNEQFF
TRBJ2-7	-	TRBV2	CASSEVYEQYF